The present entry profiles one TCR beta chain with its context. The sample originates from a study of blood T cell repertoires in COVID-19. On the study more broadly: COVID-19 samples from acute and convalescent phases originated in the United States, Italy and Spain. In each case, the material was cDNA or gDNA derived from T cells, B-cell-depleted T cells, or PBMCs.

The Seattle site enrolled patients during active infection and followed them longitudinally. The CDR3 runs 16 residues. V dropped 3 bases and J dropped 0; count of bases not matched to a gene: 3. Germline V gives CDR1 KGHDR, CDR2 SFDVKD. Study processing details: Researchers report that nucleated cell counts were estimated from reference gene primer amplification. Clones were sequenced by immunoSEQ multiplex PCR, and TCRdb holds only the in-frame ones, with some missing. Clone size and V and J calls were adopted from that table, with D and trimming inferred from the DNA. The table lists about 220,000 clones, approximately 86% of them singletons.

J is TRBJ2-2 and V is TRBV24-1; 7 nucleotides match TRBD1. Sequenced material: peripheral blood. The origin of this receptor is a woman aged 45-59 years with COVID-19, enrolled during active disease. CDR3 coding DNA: TGTGCCACCAGTGATGACAGGGTGGCGAACACCGGGGAGCTGTTTTTT. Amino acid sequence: CATSDDRVANTGELFF.